These 5 T cell receptor beta chains were all obtained from the same sample, sequenced in a study of OX40 agonist ivuxolimab in advanced cancers. Clones were read by immunoSEQ multiplex PCR, and TCRdb kept only the in-frame ones, dropping some. The repertoire includes roughly 41,000 clones, about 88% of them detected once, and roughly 54% sits in the top ten. The source material was CD4+ or CD8+ T cells sorted from blood, sampled in a trial of the OX40 agonist ivuxolimab. These receptors all stem from an adult with an advanced solid tumor such as melanoma, head and neck, liver or kidney cancer.

V and J are TRBV9 and TRBJ1-1, with 10 bases identical to TRBD1. Germline V lookup: CDR1 SGDLS, CDR2 YYNGEE. The CDR3 covers 15 residues. V trimming: 4 bases; J trimming: 1 base; junction bases outside the gene matches: 4. The CDR3 nucleotides read TGTGCCAGCAGCCCCCGACAGGGGGCGAACACTGAAGCTTTCTTT. It yields the protein CASSPRQGANTEAFF. Variable domain in full (rest from reference TRBV9 and TRBJ1-1): DSGVTQTPKHLITATGQRVTLRCSPRSGDLSVYWYQQSLDQGLQFLIQYYNGEERAKGNILERFSAQQFPDLHSELNLSSLELGDSALYFCASSPRQGANTEAFFGQGTRLTVV.

The chain employs TRBV19 and TRBJ2-7, with D possibly being TRBD1 (6 bases). Per the germline V gene, CDR1 is LNHDA and CDR2 is SQIVND (reference sequence). CDR3 length: 13 amino acids. With 6 bases removed from V and 4 bases from J, the gap between germline ends came to 13 bases. The CDR3: CASSHQGGYEQYF. CDR3 bases: TGTGCCAGTAGCCATCAAGGGGGATACGAGCAGTACTTC.

Only a few counts were recorded for this clone. This chain uses TRBV10-2 with TRBJ1-2; D gene ambiguous. Looked up from germline, CDR1 is WSHSY and CDR2 is SAAADI. The CDR3 sequence is 12 residues long. Trimming took 6 bases from V and 8 from J, leaving 13 bases between them. The CDR3 coding sequence is TGCGCCAGCAGCCCCGAGAGGATCGGCTACACCTTC. The encoded protein is CASSPERIGYTF.

The chain couples TRBV7-9 to TRBJ2-5, with D uncertain. Deletions cut 1 base from V and 4 bases from J, with 7 bases between. Per germline, CDR1 SEHNR and CDR2 FQNEAQ (reference sequence). The CDR3 covers 13 residues. This chain's CDR3 is CASSLVGSETQYF. CDR3 coding DNA: TGTGCCAGCAGCTTAGTAGGGTCAGAGACCCAGTACTTC.

The CDR3: CASSLRRTDTQYF. CDR3 in DNA: TGCGCCAGCAGCTTGCGCCGCACAGATACGCAGTATTTT. The genes are TRBV5-1 and TRBJ2-3, with D unclear. V was shortened by 1 base and J by 1 base, with 4 bases between the two germline ends. The length of the CDR3 is 13 residues. Germline V gives CDR1 SGHRS, CDR2 YFSETQ.